This T cell receptor beta chain emerged from a study of blood T cell repertoires in COVID-19 (TCRdb year 2020). In the study overall: The collaborator samples originated in the United States, Italy and Spain and spanned the acute and convalescent phases of COVID-19. The prospective study material was composed of cDNA or gDNA derived from T cells, B-cell-depleted T cells, or PBMCs. Subjects who had been exposed to COVID-19, were actively infected with it, or had recovered from it provided the deeply sampled blood TCRbeta repertoires that made up the dataset. The repertoires were made available in a free public database intended to serve as a resource for research on the immune response to SARS-CoV-2. The samples were drawn from the first 160 participants of the ongoing ImmuneRACE study and from 1,254 subjects provided by 6 global collaborators. The sample metadata nearly always contained a de-identified subject ID, COVID-19 status, age in years and sex. Where available, HLA class I and class II types were obtained from metadata supplied by the sample provider rather than from assay-based typing. Here is what the overall study found, with its caveats: The amount of clinical and demographic metadata varied by source and participant and was provided uncurated.

The germline V gene gives CDR1 as KGHSH and CDR2 as LQKENI. Including cysteine and phenylalanine, the CDR3 has 16 amino acids. CDR3 DNA is the only sequence kept; it has 48 bases, read in frame from the first base. After removal of 5 bases from V and 6 bases from J, the junction retains 10 bases not matched to a gene. TCRbeta CDR3 regions were amplified from genomic DNA using the immunoSEQ Assay, a bias-controlled multiplex PCR. The original pipeline was this. The number of nucleated cells in each sample was estimated by amplification of reference gene primers within the assay. To quantify the absolute abundance of each unique TCRbeta CDR3 rearrangement, sequence reads were collapsed and filtered. For each sample, productive Simpson clonality was calculated by taking the square root of Simpson's diversity index across productive rearrangements. Sourced from immuneACCESS, this table was stored by TCRdb with only in-frame sequences that have V and J called. A share of the clones is absent; for the studies checked, an unresolved V gene accounts for under half, and the remainder has no known explanation. V and J calls and clone size come straight from that table; D and trimming were deduced from the DNA. Within this sample are nearly 350,000 clones, with under 95% of them counted one time only. The ten largest make up under 3.5% of the sample.

Another Seattle source contributed samples from volunteer blood donors who had recovered from COVID-19. Each collaborating institution followed its own protocols to collect whole blood in K2EDTA tubes. For TCRbeta analysis, collaborator samples were shipped as frozen whole blood, as isolated PBMCs, or as DNA extracted from either sample type. On this clone: The clone's antigen remains unknown. Nothing much larger sits one base from this clone, and base qualities are not available.

The chain couples TRBV18 to TRBJ1-5; 10 junctional bases match TRBD1. Material for sequencing was peripheral blood. This clonotype originated in a woman between 18 and 30 years old who had recovered from COVID-19. The CDR3 amino acid sequence is: CASSFSRQGAGQPQHF. The sequence in DNA is TGTGCCAGCTCATTTTCCCGACAGGGGGCCGGTCAGCCCCAGCATTTT.